Each of the 23 T cell receptor beta chains below was sequenced from the same sample in a study of blood T cells in healthy people across ages. A sample-barcoded 5' primer and a J-beta primer mix were used in a second PCR of roughly 6 to 11 cycles. Each CDR3 protein is one row after TCRdb ran MiXCR on the 5' RACE reads. The sample includes some 760,000 distinct CDR3 sequences, approximately 25% of them seen just once. The sample was also linked to a second study, of T cells of mothers and their children.

Input material: blood. These receptor sequences come from a boy younger than 18 in good health.

V is TRBV4-2 and J is TRBJ2-5, with D unresolved. Near its end, the DNA agrees better with TRBJ2-7, so the J call may be wrong. Germline V gene sequence: CDR1 LGHNA, CDR2 YNFKEQ. This CDR3 is 15 amino acids long. The CDR3 DNA follows: TGTGCCAGCAGCCACAGCAAAACCGGAGCTTACGAGCAGTACTTC. Translated: CASSHSKTGAYEQYF.

The chain couples TRBV3-1 to TRBJ2-2; D not resolved. Germline V lookup: CDR1 LGHDT, CDR2 YNNKEL (reference sequence). Trimming removed 3 bases at V and 6 bases at J, with 8 bases between. The CDR3 loop spans 13 amino acids. The CDR3 is CASSHLEAGELFF. The CDR3 nucleotides read TGTGCCAGCAGCCACCTAGAGGCCGGGGAGCTGTTTTTT.

In its sample, this clonotype was seen a few times. This chain joins TRBV12-3 or TRBV12-4 and TRBJ2-2; no clear D. V lost 7 bases, J lost 5 bases, and 11 bases lay in between. The CDR3 contains 13 residues. In DNA form, the CDR3 reads TGTGCCAGCACCTCAGGCGCGACCGGGGAGCTGTTTTTT. Translated, it gives CASTSGATGELFF.

A few counts support this clonotype. V gene TRBV7-2 combines with J gene TRBJ1-4, with 8 bases lining up with TRBD1. Germline-derived CDR1 and CDR2 are SGHTA and FQGNSA. CDR3 length: 16 residues. Trimming cost V 3 bases and J 7 bases; bases outside gene matches: 10. This CDR3 is CASSFPPGGASEKLFF. CDR3 nucleotides: TGTGCCAGCAGCTTTCCTCCAGGGGGCGCGAGTGAAAAACTGTTTTTT.

This clonotype was observed a few times. The chain is built from TRBV29-1 and TRBJ1-2, with unresolved D. V lost 4 bases, J lost 1 base, and 13 bases lay in between. The CDR3 is 14 amino acids. Germline loops: CDR1 SQVTM, CDR2 ANQGSEA. CDR3 nucleotide sequence: TGCAGCGTTGTGGGGTCGGGGAATAACTATGGCTACACCTTC. This encodes CSVVGSGNNYGYTF.

This chain joins TRBV7-2 and TRBJ2-5; D call uncertain. CDR1 is SGHTA, CDR2 FQGNSA, per germline. Trimming removed 3 bases from V and 2 bases from J, with 7 bases in between. The CDR3 sequence is 13 residues long. The CDR3 protein is CASSFVRQETQYF. CDR3 coding DNA: TGTGCCAGCAGCTTCGTCCGTCAAGAGACCCAGTACTTC.

This sequence joins TRBV12-3 or TRBV12-4 and TRBJ2-5; a weak D match, TRBD1 (6 bases). CDR3 length equals 17 residues. Trimming stripped 2 bases from V and 1 base from J, with 17 bases between. CDR3 bases: TGTGCCAGCAGTTTAATTTCCTCACAGGGATCCCAAGAGACCCAGTACTTC. This gives the protein CASSLISSQGSQETQYF.

This clonotype has more than one count but fewer than ten. The chain links TRBV6-5 to TRBJ2-1; 8 bases are shared with TRBD2. Trimming took 4 bases from V and 0 from J; bases not matched to a gene: 5. CDR1 and CDR2 from the germline V gene are MNHEY and SVGAGI. The CDR3 runs to 16 residues. Here the CDR3 reads CASSLSGSLSYNEQFF. CDR3 bases: TGTGCCAGCAGTTTGAGCGGGAGTCTCTCCTACAATGAGCAGTTCTTC.

The chain carries TRBV12-5 and TRBJ2-7; tentatively, D is TRBD1 (5 bases). The CDR3 is made up of 16 amino acids. Germline V gene lookup returns CDR1 LGHNT and CDR2 FRNRAP. The V gene lost 5 bases and the J gene lost 2 bases, with 19 bases spanning the gap. CDR3 nucleotides: TGTGCTAGTGGTCCATCCTGGGCAGGGTCTCCCTACGAGCAGTACTTC. Amino acid sequence: CASGPSWAGSPYEQYF.

The chain joins TRBV5-6 to TRBJ2-1, with D maybe TRBD2 (5 bases). Germline-derived CDR1 and CDR2 are SGHDT and YYEEEE. Trimming cost V 0 bases and J 9 bases, with 10 bases left between them. The CDR3 totals 13 residues. The CDR3 DNA sequence: TGTGCCAGCAGCTTGGCCGGGGTTGGTGAGCAGTTCTTC. Its protein product is CASSLAGVGEQFF.

This clonotype showed up just a few times. The V gene is TRBV2, the J gene TRBJ2-4; 9 bases agree with TRBD2. The CDR3 is 14 amino acids. Looked up from germline, CDR1 is SNHLY and CDR2 is FYNNEI. Losses at the gene ends were 8 bases for V and 4 bases for J; bases not matched to a gene: 6. The CDR3 coding sequence is TGTGCCAGCGGTCAGCGGGAGGCGAAAAACATTCAGTACTTC. Protein sequence: CASGQREAKNIQYF. Full variable domain (rest looked up from reference TRBV2 and TRBJ2-4): EPEVTQTPSHQVTQMGQEVILRCVPISNHLYFYWYRQILGQKVEFLVSFYNNEISEKSEIFDDQFSVERPDGSNFTLKIRSTKLEDSAMYFCASGQREAKNIQYFGAGTRLSVL.

Concerning this clonotype itself: The junction differs from germline at one of its ends, possibly a read error. This chain joins TRBV20-1 and TRBJ2-3; tentative D call: TRBD2 (6 bases). The CDR3 length is 15 residues. Germline V gives CDR1 DFQATT, CDR2 SNEGSKA (reference sequence). CDR3 amino acids: CGARSIADSTDTQYF. The DNA for the CDR3 is TGCGGTGCTAGATCAATAGCGGACAGCACAGATACGCAGTATTTT.

The table lists this clonotype with a few counts. The V call is TRBV5-1, the J call TRBJ1-4, with TRBD1 as a possible D gene (5 bases). V gave up 0 bases and J gave up 0 bases, with 9 bases separating them. The CDR3 is made up of 16 amino acids. Germline CDR1 reads SGHRS; CDR2 reads YFSETQ. This chain's CDR3 is CASSLAGTATNEKLFF. The CDR3 DNA follows: TGCGCCAGCAGCTTGGCCGGGACGGCAACTAATGAAAAACTGTTTTTT.

In this sample, this clonotype turned up a few times. Germline and junction disagree at one end, which may indicate a read error. The V call is TRBV25-1, the J call TRBJ1-6; D not certain. The CDR3 is 12 residues long. CDR1 and CDR2 (germline): MGHDK, SYGVNS. The CDR3 bases are TGTGCCAGCAGTGAATATAACTCACCCCTCCACTTT. It codes for CASSEYNSPLHF.

This clonotype was observed a few times. This rearrangement joins TRBV29-1 to TRBJ2-5; D not resolved. Germline loops: CDR1 SQVTM, CDR2 ANQGSEA. This CDR3 is built from 13 residues. V shed 7 bases and J shed 2 bases, with 14 bases lying between them. The CDR3 bases are TGCAGCGGCCAGCTCAGAGCTCAAGAGACCCAGTACTTC. It specifies CSGQLRAQETQYF.

This clonotype was seen at least ten times. The chain links TRBV7-2 to TRBJ1-4; TRBD1 agrees at 7 bases. V dropped 5 bases and J dropped 8; count of bases not matched to a gene: 5. The CDR3 runs to 13 residues. Germline CDR1 and CDR2: SGHTA and FQGNSA. The CDR3 spells CASSRQGGEKLFF. The CDR3 bases are TGTGCCAGCAGCCGCCAGGGGGGAGAAAAACTGTTTTTT.

The rearrangement joins TRBV12-3 or TRBV12-4 to TRBJ1-5; D is ambiguous. The CDR3 spans 12 residues. V dropped 9 bases and J dropped 3 bases, with 9 bases sitting between them. This CDR3 is CASRRFNQPQHF. As DNA, the CDR3 is TGTGCCAGTAGACGGTTCAATCAGCCCCAGCATTTT.

The V gene is TRBV29-1, the J gene TRBJ1-4, with unresolved D. V shed 7 bases and J shed 0 bases, with 12 bases lying between them. The CDR3 is 14 amino acids. The V gene's germline CDR1 is SQVTM and CDR2 ANQGSEA. The CDR3 DNA is TGCAGCGCACAGACTTCTGCAACTAATGAAAAACTGTTTTTT. Translating it yields CSAQTSATNEKLFF.

Only a few counts were recorded for this clonotype. The chain is built from TRBV6-2 or TRBV6-3 and TRBJ1-2, with 9 positions matching TRBD1. Per germline, CDR1 MNHEY and CDR2 SVGEGT. The ends lost 8 bases at V and 8 bases at J; junction bases unmatched: 9. The CDR3 has 13 residues. The CDR3 is CASRQRTGVGYTF. In nucleotides, the CDR3 is TGTGCCAGCCGCCAGCGGACAGGGGTCGGCTACACCTTC.

The chain is built from TRBV6-5 and TRBJ2-1; TRBD2 aligns across 12 bases. The J call could be wrong; TRBJ2-7 is a better fit for the DNA end. The CDR3 has 14 amino acids. Germline CDR1 is MNHEY and CDR2 is SVGAGI. The CDR3 DNA reads as TGTGCCAGCAGCACTAGCGGGAGGAGGTACGAGCAGTACTTC. It is translated as CASSTSGRRYEQYF.

This chain links TRBV24-1 with TRBJ2-3; D is undetermined. V was pared by 8 bases and J by 1 base, with 9 bases between. CDR3 length: 13 amino acids. Germline loops: CDR1 KGHDR, CDR2 SFDVKD. CDR3 in DNA: TGTGCCACCAAATCCTACGGCACAGATACGCAGTATTTT. Protein sequence: CATKSYGTDTQYF.

V gene TRBV7-2 combines with J gene TRBJ2-1, with unresolved D. The CDR3 has 15 residues. V shed 5 bases and J shed 0 bases, with 11 bases lying between them. The germline gives CDR1 SGHTA, CDR2 FQGNSA. The CDR3 DNA follows: TGTGCCAGCAGCCGAAACTCGGGCTCCTACAATGAGCAGTTCTTC. It specifies CASSRNSGSYNEQFF.

The sample holds a few counts of this clonotype. CDR3 sequence: CASQPGAGANVLTF. The CDR3 bases are TGTGCCAGCCAACCAGGGGCGGGGGCCAACGTCCTGACTTTC. The chain uses TRBV9 and TRBJ2-6, with D perhaps matching TRBD1 (6 bases). V lost 7 bases to trimming and J lost 4 bases, with 12 bases between them. Germline V gives CDR1 SGDLS, CDR2 YYNGEE. CDR3 length equals 14 residues.